The 5 T cell receptor beta chains reported below all come from one sample, sequenced in a study of blood T cell repertoires in COVID-19. Generated by immunoSEQ multiplex PCR, the TCRdb table keeps only in-frame clones and is missing some. The data show about 400,000 clones, with 80% to 90% seen just once and around 7.4% held by the top ten. The specimen was peripheral blood. Receptor source: a woman in her sixties or seventies with COVID-19, enrolled during active disease.

The chain links TRBV6-5 to TRBJ1-4, with 9 nucleotides matching TRBD1. J was trimmed by 8 bases and V by 4 bases; bases with no gene match: 11. The CDR3 spans 16 residues. The germline gives CDR1 MNHEY, CDR2 SVGAGI. Here the CDR3 DNA reads TGTGCCAGCAGTTCAATGGGGGGACAGGGCCTAGAAAAACTGTTTTTT. Its translation is CASSSMGGQGLEKLFF.

The chain recombines TRBV19 with TRBJ1-1; no firm D call. Germline V gives CDR1 LNHDA, CDR2 SQIVND (reference sequence). CDR3 length equals 15 residues. Trimming took 6 bases from V and 1 from J, leaving 15 bases between them. The CDR3 loop reads CASRTLGVGNTEAFF. The CDR3 bases are TGTGCCAGTAGGACCCTGGGCGTGGGGAACACTGAAGCTTTCTTT.

CDR3 region: CASSRPTGTNTGELFF. CDR3 nucleotide sequence: TGTGCCAGCAGCAGACCGACAGGGACGAACACCGGGGAGCTGTTTTTT. This sequence joins TRBV21-1 and TRBJ2-2; TRBD1 reflects the table's D call only, with no check against the DNA. TRBV21-1 represents a pseudogene. The CDR3 runs to 16 residues.

The chain has TRBV30 and TRBJ2-5, with D perhaps TRBD2 (5 bases). This CDR3 is built from 14 residues. Trimming took 2 bases from V and 2 from J, leaving 12 bases between them. Germline V gene lookup returns CDR1 GTSNPN and CDR2 SVGIG (reference sequence). The chain's CDR3 is CAWSRSGGQETQYF. The CDR3, as DNA: TGTGCCTGGAGTAGGAGCGGTGGACAAGAGACCCAGTACTTC. Supplemented by reference TRBV30 and TRBJ2-5, the full variable domain reads SQTIHQWPATLVQPVGSPLSLECTVEGTSNPNLYWYRQAAGRGLQLLFYSVGIGQISSEVPQNLSASRPQDRQFILSSKKLLLSDSGFYLCAWSRSGGQETQYFGPGTRLLVL.

This clone turned up a few times. This sequence joins TRBV25-1 and TRBJ1-2; the match to TRBD1 covers 8 bases. This CDR3 has 12 amino acids. Unmatched junction bases numbered 2, after V lost 6 bases and J lost 5 bases. The germline CDR1 and CDR2 sequences are MGHDK and SYGVNS. CDR3 region: CASRTGDYGYTF. The CDR3 DNA sequence: TGTGCCAGCAGGACAGGGGATTATGGCTACACCTTC.